This T cell receptor (beta chain) comes out of a study of blood T cell repertoires in COVID-19. Study in general: Spain, Italy and the United States supplied samples that represented acute and convalescent COVID-19. PBMCs, B-cell-depleted T cells, or T cells were the source of the cDNA or gDNA that made up the material.

In the source study's methods: Quantification of nucleated cells was approximated via reference gene primer amplification. Repertoires were generated with immunoSEQ multiplex PCR, while TCRdb's copy carries only in-frame clones and drops some. That table gives V, J and clone size, and the DNA gave D and trimming. The data contain over 600,000 clones, 85% to 90% of them singletons. Source material: peripheral blood. This TCR was sampled from a woman between 18 and 29 years old with acute or convalescent COVID-19.

The CDR3 here is CASSHPKGTGPPTVNYGYTF. The CDR3 DNA follows: TGCGCCAGCAGCCATCCGAAGGGAACAGGGCCTCCTACGGTTAACTATGGCTACACCTTC. The V call is TRBV4-1, the J call TRBJ1-2, with D possibly being TRBD1 (6 bases). The CDR3 consists of 20 residues. Germline V lookup: CDR1 MGHRA, CDR2 YSYEKL. V was pared by 3 bases and J by 1 base, with 27 bases between.